The 10 T cell receptor beta chains reported below all come from one sample, sequenced in a study of T-cell memory formation after mild COVID-19. MiXCR, run by TCRdb on the 5' RACE reads, gives a single entry per CDR3 protein. The data contain hundreds of thousands of distinct CDR3 sequences, approximately 16% of them seen just once; the ten biggest clones take up approximately 3.5%. Sequenced: PBMCs or a T cell subset sorted from them (not recorded which). Receptor source: a man aged 18 to 29 who had mild COVID-19 (a few samples of this study predate the infection). Cell type and time point are not known.

This clonotype was recorded many times. V and J are TRBV5-1 and TRBJ1-2, with D tentatively TRBD1 (5 bases). The CDR3 length is 13 residues. Germline values: CDR1 SGHRS, CDR2 YFSETQ. V lost 6 bases to trimming and J lost 3 bases, with 12 bases between them. CDR3 region: CASTWGYDYGYTF. The CDR3 DNA reads TGCGCCAGCACCTGGGGGTATGACTATGGCTACACCTTC.

The chain couples TRBV9 to TRBJ2-3; D ambiguous. V lost 4 bases, J lost 3 bases, and 15 bases lay in between. Germline assignment: CDR1 SGDLS and CDR2 YYNGEE. The CDR3 runs 15 residues. The CDR3 DNA follows: TGTGCCAGCAGCTCCATGAATAGCCCTACAGATACGCAGTATTTT. Translation gives CASSSMNSPTDTQYF.

The chain joins TRBV6-8 to TRBJ2-7; the match to TRBD1 covers 8 bases. Unmatched junction bases numbered 7, after V lost 9 bases and J lost 6 bases. The CDR3 runs to 12 residues. Germline V CDR1 and CDR2: MNHGY, SAAAGT. The chain's CDR3 is CASTDRGSEQYV. The CDR3 DNA is TGTGCCAGTACCGACAGGGGTAGCGAGCAGTACGTC.

The V and J genes are TRBV21-1 and TRBJ2-7. TRBV21-1 is a pseudogene locus. This CDR3 region has 14 residues. The CDR3 DNA reads as TGTGCCAGCAGAAATTCTACTGGCGCCCACGAGCAGTACTTC. Translation: CASRNSTGAHEQYF.

The DNA for the CDR3 is TGTGCCAGCAACGACAGGGGGGGAGAAAAACTGTTTTTT. Translation gives CASNDRGGEKLFF. This chain uses TRBV19 with TRBJ1-4, with 9 positions matching TRBD1. Germline lookup yields CDR1 LNHDA and CDR2 SQIVND (reference sequence). Germline trimming cut 9 bases from V and 8 bases from J; bases unmatched to any gene: 7. The CDR3 contains 13 residues.

This clonotype was found many times. The chain recombines TRBV7-2 with TRBJ2-7; possibly TRBD2 for D (6 bases). The CDR3 extends over 15 amino acids. Germline values: CDR1 SGHTA, CDR2 FQGNSA. V lost 5 bases, J lost 0 bases, and 14 bases lay in between. Here the CDR3 reads CASSAGLLSSYEQYF. CDR3 sequence (DNA): TGTGCCAGCAGCGCGGGACTCCTGAGCTCCTACGAGCAGTACTTC.

The V call is TRBV20-1, the J call TRBJ1-2; possibly TRBD1 for D (6 bases). CDR1 and CDR2 (germline): DFQATT, SNEGSKA (reference sequence). With 6 bases removed from V and 8 bases from J, the gap between germline ends came to 13 bases. The CDR3 is 11 residues long. In DNA form, the CDR3 reads TGCAGTGCGGGGGGCTCGCGCGGCTACACCTTC. This gives the protein CSAGGSRGYTF.

This clonotype was found a few times. The V and J genes are TRBV28 and TRBJ1-2, with D uncertain. This CDR3 spans 12 amino acids. V lost 2 bases and J lost 4, with 5 bases in between. The germline V gene encodes CDR1 MDHEN and CDR2 SYDVKM. The CDR3 nucleotides read TGTGCCAGCAGTTTACGGGCCTATGGCTACACCTTC. Amino acids: CASSLRAYGYTF.

The table lists this clonotype with many counts. The chain uses TRBV12-3 or TRBV12-4 and TRBJ2-4; no reliable D call. V lost 1 base, J lost 2 bases, and 6 bases lay in between. The CDR3 length is 14 residues. CDR3 sequence reads: CASSLGQSKNIQYF. CDR3 bases: TGTGCCAGCAGTTTAGGGCAGTCCAAAAACATTCAGTACTTC.

This clonotype has more than one count but fewer than ten. V is TRBV9 and J is TRBJ1-2, with no clear D. Deletions cut 3 bases from V and 2 bases from J, with 17 bases between. Germline CDR1 and CDR2: SGDLS and YYNGEE. The CDR3 sequence is 16 residues long. Written as DNA, the CDR3 is TGTGCCAGCAGCGCTTCACCTCGCCGGGTGAACTATGGCTACACCTTC. Residues: CASSASPRRVNYGYTF.